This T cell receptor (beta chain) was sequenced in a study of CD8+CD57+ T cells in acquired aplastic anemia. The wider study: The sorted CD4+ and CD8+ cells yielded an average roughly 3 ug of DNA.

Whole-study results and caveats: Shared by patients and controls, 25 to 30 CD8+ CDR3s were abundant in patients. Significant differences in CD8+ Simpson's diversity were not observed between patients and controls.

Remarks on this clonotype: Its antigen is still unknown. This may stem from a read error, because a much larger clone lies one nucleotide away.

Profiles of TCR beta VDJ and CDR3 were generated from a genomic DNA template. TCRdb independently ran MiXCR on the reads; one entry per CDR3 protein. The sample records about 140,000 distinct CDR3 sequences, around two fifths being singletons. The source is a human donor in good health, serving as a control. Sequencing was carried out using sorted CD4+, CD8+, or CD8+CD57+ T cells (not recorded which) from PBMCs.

The DNA of the CDR3 is TGTGCCAGCAGCTTAGCCGGGACAGTCGCCGGGGAGCTGTTTTTT. It codes for CASSLAGTVAGELFF. The chain employs TRBV7-9 and TRBJ2-2, with 7 positions matching TRBD1. The V gene end was trimmed by 0 bases and the J gene end by 6 bases; junction bases not matched to a gene: 4. Germline V lookup: CDR1 SEHNR, CDR2 FQNEAQ (reference sequence). The CDR3 runs 15 residues.